The clone carrying this TCR beta chain was recorded a few times. The target antigen is unknown. TCRdb processed the 5' RACE reads anew with MiXCR; each CDR3 protein has one entry. The sample holds under 70,000 distinct CDR3 sequences, approximately 15% seen once. Germline V CDR1 and CDR2: MGHRA, YSYEKL. The CDR3 has 14 residues. V gave up 0 bases and J gave up 6 bases, with 8 bases separating them. The entry originates in a study of early T cells in non-severe SARS-CoV-2 infection. Background on the study: Sequencing input comprised bulk RNA from unsorted whole blood; chain pairing was not available.

Study-level results: The VDJdb matching leaned toward anti-spike CD8 responses and overlooked private and CD4 specificities.

This specimen consisted of whole blood, obtained at baseline. The chain employs TRBV4-1 and TRBJ2-2, with D tentatively TRBD2 (5 bases). This receptor was taken from an adult who was a healthcare worker with PCR-confirmed SARS-CoV-2 infection or an uninfected control (not recorded which). The CDR3: CASSQDRGSGELFF. DNA of the CDR3: TGCGCCAGCAGCCAAGATCGGGGATCCGGGGAGCTGTTTTTT.